What follows describes a single TCR beta chain. The sample belongs to a study of blood T cell repertoires in COVID-19. The data were produced by immunoSEQ multiplex PCR, yet TCRdb's version contains in-frame clones alone and is incomplete. The sample consists of around 65,000 clones, 82% of them appearing once. The clonotype comes from a human donor in a cohort sampled during active COVID-19. The sequenced sample consisted of peripheral blood.

CDR3 loop: CASSLETGHFNEKLFF. In nucleotides, the CDR3 is TGTGCCAGCAGCTTAGAGACAGGACACTTTAATGAAAAACTGTTTTTT. The J gene is TRBJ1-4, the V gene TRBV7-2, with D possibly being TRBD1 (6 bases). CDR1 SGHTA and CDR2 FQGNSA come from the germline V gene. The CDR3 has 16 residues. V lost 1 base and J 4 bases, leaving 13 bases between the germline ends.